This T cell receptor (beta chain) was captured in a study of shared T cell receptors in the human thymus. V shed 5 bases, J shed 3 bases, and the junction held 8 bases outside the gene matches. There are 15 residues in the CDR3. Germline V gives CDR1 MNHEY, CDR2 SMNVEV (reference sequence). Profiling relied on immunoSEQ multiplex PCR, and the TCRdb table lists in-frame clones only, not all of them. The data show roughly 410,000 clones, approximately 95% seen once. V usage is TRBV27 and J usage is TRBJ1-1; 8 nucleotides line up with TRBD1. This TCR derives from a human donor. Sequenced sample: thymocytes. The DNA of the CDR3 is TGTGCCAGCAGTCCAAGACAGGGGCGATACACTGAAGCTTTCTTT. Translating gives CASSPRQGRYTEAFF.